One and the same sample provided the 30 T cell receptor beta chains below, sequenced in a study of siplizumab effects on memory and regulatory T cells. The table came from immunoSEQ multiplex PCR; TCRdb's copy has only in-frame clones and leaves some out. Counted here are roughly 92,000 clones, roughly 94% occurring once; the ten biggest clones make up around 1.4%. Sequenced: non-Treg CD4+ T cells sorted from blood. These TCRs come from a human donor in good health.

The CDR3 is CASSSQGRAAYNEQFF. The CDR3 coding sequence is TGTGCCAGCAGCTCACAGGGAAGAGCGGCCTACAATGAGCAGTTCTTC. This chain connects TRBV7-3 to TRBJ2-1; TRBD1 might be the D (6 bases). V lost 4 bases to trimming and J lost 2 bases, with 15 bases between them. Germline CDR1 SGHTA, CDR2 FQGTGA. The CDR3 sequence is 16 residues long.

The V call is TRBV11-2, the J call TRBJ2-5, with TRBD2 identical over 12 bases. Looked up from germline, CDR1 is SGHAT and CDR2 is FQNNGV. The J segment lost 5 bases and the V segment lost 5 bases, leaving 9 bases of the junction unmatched. CDR3 size: 16 residues. The CDR3 loop reads CASSRRTSGNGETQYF. CDR3 sequence (DNA): TGTGCCAGCAGCCGCCGGACTAGCGGGAACGGGGAGACCCAGTACTTC.

J is TRBJ2-1 and V is TRBV5-1; the D call may be TRBD1 or TRBD2 (5 bases each). CDR1 and CDR2 (germline): SGHRS, YFSETQ. The V end lost 1 base, the J end lost 5 bases, and 13 bases lay between the germline ends. The CDR3 contains 15 residues. The CDR3 nucleotides are TGCGCCAGCAGCTTGTTTCTGGGGGAGAACAATGAGCAGTTCTTC. Encoded protein: CASSLFLGENNEQFF.

The V and J genes are TRBV7-9 and TRBJ1-1; possible D gene TRBD1, 5 bases. Trimming left V 6 bases short and J 8 bases short, with 13 bases between. This CDR3 comprises 12 residues. CDR1 SEHNR and CDR2 FQNEAQ come from the germline V gene (reference sequence). The CDR3 nucleotides are TGTGCCAGCAGTATCAGGGAAGGGGAAGCTTTCTTT. It specifies CASSIREGEAFF.

The chain is built from TRBV2 and TRBJ1-1; no firm D call. Trimming left V 7 bases short and J 7 bases short, with 10 bases between. Germline V gene data show CDR1 as SNHLY and CDR2 as FYNNEI. CDR3 length: 11 amino acids. CDR3 in amino acids: CASTVAIEAFF. In nucleotides, the CDR3 is TGTGCCAGCACAGTCGCCATTGAAGCTTTCTTT.

This clone was recorded once. This chain connects TRBV18 to TRBJ2-7; D is unresolved. The CDR3 has 15 residues. In germline, CDR1 is KGHSH, CDR2 LQKENI. V was shortened by 3 bases and J by 2 bases, with 14 bases between the two germline ends. The DNA for the CDR3 is TGTGCCAGCTCACCTTGGGCAGTACAAACCTACGAGCAGTACTTC. Its translation is CASSPWAVQTYEQYF.

The rearrangement joins TRBV15 to TRBJ2-1; the D call may be TRBD1 or TRBD2 (5 bases each). V dropped 0 bases and J dropped 14 bases, with 14 bases sitting between them. Germline assignment: CDR1 LNHNV and CDR2 YYDKDF (reference sequence). The length of the CDR3 is 13 residues. The chain's CDR3 is CATSREWGTREFF. DNA of the CDR3: TGTGCCACCAGCAGAGAATGGGGGACCCGGGAGTTCTTC.

This chain links TRBV18 with TRBJ2-2; 7 bases fit TRBD2. The CDR3 has 20 residues. Germline assignment: CDR1 KGHSH and CDR2 LQKENI. V dropped 4 bases and J dropped 1; count of bases not matched to a gene: 18. For the CDR3, the DNA is TGTGCCAGCTCACGGCGCGGGATCGGGAAGGGACTAAGGAACACCGGGGAGCTGTTTTTT. As protein: CASSRRGIGKGLRNTGELFF.

The chain is built from TRBV19 and TRBJ2-1; D perhaps matches TRBD2 (5 bases). The V gene lost 9 bases and the J gene lost 9 bases, with 18 bases spanning the gap. Germline CDR1 and CDR2: LNHDA and SQIVND (reference sequence). CDR3 size: 13 residues. DNA of the CDR3: TGTGCCAGCTTAACTAGAAGGGTTGGTGAGCAGTTCTTC. Its protein is CASLTRRVGEQFF.

The J gene is TRBJ1-6, the V gene TRBV2, with D maybe TRBD1 (5 bases). The CDR3 consists of 15 residues. V lost 6 bases and J lost 5, with 14 bases in between. Germline V gives CDR1 SNHLY, CDR2 FYNNEI. CDR3 region: CASRAGQKNNSPLHF. In nucleotides, the CDR3 is TGTGCCAGCAGAGCAGGGCAGAAAAATAATTCACCCCTCCACTTT.

V gene TRBV6-6 combines with J gene TRBJ1-1, with 8 nucleotides matching TRBD1. The germline CDR1 and CDR2 sequences are MNHNY and SVGAGI (reference sequence). V shed 4 bases, J shed 8 bases, and the junction held 9 bases outside the gene matches. The CDR3 runs to 14 residues. The CDR3 coding sequence is TGTGCCAGCAGTTCCGACAGGGGTTTAGGGGAAGCTTTCTTT. It codes for CASSSDRGLGEAFF.

The rearrangement uses TRBV6-5 and TRBJ2-5; D uncertain. The length of the CDR3 is 16 residues. Germline CDR1 is MNHEY and CDR2 is SVGAGI. V was clipped by 3 bases and J by 2 bases, with 16 bases between them. CDR3: CASSYSPSSPQETQYF. The CDR3 DNA is TGTGCCAGCAGTTATTCCCCCTCCAGCCCTCAAGAGACCCAGTACTTC.

This sequence joins TRBV9 and TRBJ1-2; D might be TRBD1 (5 bases). Trimming cost V 0 bases and J 5 bases, with 20 bases left between them. The CDR3 loop spans 17 amino acids. Germline V gene data show CDR1 as SGDLS and CDR2 as YYNGEE. In nucleotides, the CDR3 is TGTGCCAGCAGCGTAGACCCAGGGAGAGGGAAGGGTTATGGCTACACCTTC. This sequence encodes CASSVDPGRGKGYGYTF.

This chain connects TRBV18 to TRBJ1-3, with 9 bases fitting TRBD1. The CDR3 is 16 amino acids. The germline V gene has CDR1 KGHSH and CDR2 LQKENI. Trimming at V came to 5 bases and at J to 2 bases, leaving 7 bases not matched to a gene. DNA for the CDR3: TGTGCCAGCTCAGCTACGGGGACAGGGCCTGGAAACACCATATATTTT. Amino acid sequence: CASSATGTGPGNTIYF. The complete variable domain, with remaining parts taken from reference TRBV18 and TRBJ1-3, reads NAGVMQNPRHLVRRRGQEARLRCSPMKGHSHVYWYRQLPEEGLKFMVYLQKENIIDESGMPKERFSAEFPKEGPSILRIQQVVRGDSAAYFCASSATGTGPGNTIYFGEGSWLTVV.

This sequence joins TRBV2 and TRBJ1-5, with TRBD1 matching 7 bases. The germline CDR1 and CDR2 sequences are SNHLY and FYNNEI. This CDR3 has 15 residues. V lost 2 bases, J lost 3 bases, and 4 bases stayed unmatched. For the CDR3, the DNA is TGTGCCAGCAGTGAACAGGGGGTGAACAATCAGCCCCAGCATTTT. Translation: CASSEQGVNNQPQHF.

This chain links TRBV15 with TRBJ2-3, with a possible D match to TRBD1 (6 bases). The V end lost 0 bases, the J end lost 3 bases, and 16 bases lay between the germline ends. The germline V gene encodes CDR1 LNHNV and CDR2 YYDKDF (reference sequence). CDR3 length: 17 amino acids. The CDR3 DNA reads TGTGCCACCAGCAGAGAAAGATGGCAGGGGTTTACAGATACGCAGTATTTT. Translated: CATSRERWQGFTDTQYF.

The J gene is TRBJ2-1, the V gene TRBV5-1, with D hard to call. The ends were cut back, 4 bases at V and 2 bases at J, with 16 bases in the middle. This CDR3 contains 16 residues. CDR1 is SGHRS and CDR2 is YFSETQ in the germline V gene. The CDR3 DNA follows: TGCGCCAGCAGCAGCCCCGCCCCAGGAACCTACAATGAGCAGTTCTTC. The encoded protein is CASSSPAPGTYNEQFF.

J is TRBJ1-3 and V is TRBV4-2, with D hard to call. V gave up 0 bases and J gave up 4 bases, with 13 bases separating them. Germline V gene sequence: CDR1 LGHNA, CDR2 YNFKEQ. The CDR3 runs to 16 residues. The CDR3 loop reads CASSQDGVISGNTIYF. The CDR3 nucleotides read TGTGCCAGCAGCCAAGATGGGGTAATTTCGGGAAACACCATATATTTT.

The chain combines TRBV5-1 with TRBJ2-5; 7 nucleotides agree with TRBD2. V dropped 4 bases and J dropped 2; count of bases not matched to a gene: 5. The CDR3 extends over 14 amino acids. Germline CDR1 SGHRS, CDR2 YFSETQ. The CDR3 DNA sequence: TGCGCCAGCAGCCCAGGACTAGTTCAAGAGACCCAGTACTTC. Translation gives CASSPGLVQETQYF.

This clone was recorded only once. The gene calls are TRBV28 and TRBJ1-5; TRBD1 matches at 8 bases. J was trimmed by 2 bases and V by 3 bases; bases with no gene match: 3. CDR1 is MDHEN and CDR2 is SYDVKM in the germline V gene. The CDR3 extends over 15 amino acids. The CDR3 loop is CASSFRGLRNQPQHF. The CDR3 DNA is TGTGCCAGCAGTTTCAGGGGGCTTCGCAATCAGCCCCAGCATTTT.

V usage is TRBV19 and J usage is TRBJ1-5; weak D call: TRBD1 (6 bases). This CDR3 region has 15 residues. V lost 1 base and J 7 bases, leaving 14 bases between the germline ends. Germline values: CDR1 LNHDA, CDR2 SQIVND (reference sequence). The CDR3, as DNA: TGTGCCAGTAGTATAGGGGGGGCCCCGGGCCAGCCCCAGCATTTT. It encodes CASSIGGAPGQPQHF. Supplemented by reference TRBV19 and TRBJ1-5, the full variable domain reads DGGITQSPKYLFRKEGQNVTLSCEQNLNHDAMYWYRQDPGQGLRLIYYSQIVNDFQKGDIAEGYSVSREKKESFPLTVTSAQKNPTAFYLCASSIGGAPGQPQHFGDGTRLSIL.

V is TRBV6-1 and J is TRBJ1-5; TRBD1 matches 9 bases. The CDR3 spans 14 residues. Trimming cost V 5 bases and J 2 bases; bases outside gene matches: 1. Germline-derived CDR1 and CDR2 are MNHNS and SASEGT. The CDR3 loop reads CASSRQGGNQPQHF. The CDR3 region has the DNA TGTGCCAGCAGTAGACAGGGGGGCAATCAGCCCCAGCATTTT.

In this sample, this clone turned up once. The chain recombines TRBV18 with TRBJ2-1; 8 positions agree with TRBD1. Germline CDR1 reads KGHSH; CDR2 reads LQKENI. The CDR3 is 14 amino acids. Trimming cost V 6 bases and J 10 bases; bases outside gene matches: 11. The CDR3 region is CASSPDRARWEQFF. The CDR3 DNA is TGTGCCAGCTCTCCGGACAGGGCCAGGTGGGAGCAGTTCTTC. Complete variable domain (other parts from reference TRBV18 and TRBJ2-1): NAGVMQNPRHLVRRRGQEARLRCSPMKGHSHVYWYRQLPEEGLKFMVYLQKENIIDESGMPKERFSAEFPKEGPSILRIQQVVRGDSAAYFCASSPDRARWEQFFGPGTRLTVL.

The chain is built from TRBV7-2 and TRBJ2-3; 9 nucleotides line up with TRBD2. Trimming took 5 bases from V and 5 from J; bases not matched to a gene: 5. Germline V gene data show CDR1 as SGHTA and CDR2 as FQGNSA. CDR3 length: 14 amino acids. This CDR3 is CASSGGTSRDTQYF. The DNA of the CDR3 is TGTGCCAGCAGCGGTGGGACTAGCCGAGATACGCAGTATTTT.

V is TRBV9 and J is TRBJ2-1; D ambiguous. This CDR3 contains 14 residues. V gave up 7 bases and J gave up 0 bases, with 11 bases separating them. CDR1 and CDR2 from the germline V gene are SGDLS and YYNGEE. CDR3 DNA sequence: TGTGCCAGCGGCGGTGCTACCTCCTACAATGAGCAGTTCTTC. Protein: CASGGATSYNEQFF.

The V and J genes are TRBV28 and TRBJ1-2, with a weak D call TRBD1 (5 bases). Germline loops: CDR1 MDHEN, CDR2 SYDVKM. The germline V and J ends were trimmed by 1 base and 7 bases, with 19 bases remaining between them. The CDR3 covers 16 residues. The CDR3 reads CASSLFPPQGKGGYTF. The CDR3 DNA reads as TGTGCCAGCAGTTTATTCCCCCCCCAGGGCAAGGGTGGCTACACCTTC.

In this sample, this clone turned up once. CDR3: CASSLEGATGNTIYF. The CDR3 nucleotides are TGTGCCAGCAGCTTGGAAGGGGCCACGGGAAACACCATATATTTT. The chain carries TRBV5-5 and TRBJ1-3; D perhaps matches TRBD1 (5 bases). Germline V lookup: CDR1 SGHKS, CDR2 YYEKEE (reference sequence). The CDR3 contains 15 residues. Trimming took off 0 bases at V and 4 bases at J, with 11 bases between the two ends.

This rearrangement joins TRBV7-9 to TRBJ2-2, with 9 bases aligning to TRBD2. Trimming took 5 bases from V and 4 from J; bases not matched to a gene: 14. This CDR3 region has 18 residues. Germline CDR1 SEHNR, CDR2 FQNEAQ (reference sequence). The CDR3 here is CASSPRASGGRGTGELFF. The CDR3 DNA follows: TGTGCCAGCAGCCCACGGGCTTCGGGCGGGAGGGGCACCGGGGAGCTGTTTTTT. Drawing the rest from reference TRBV7-9 and TRBJ2-2, the complete variable domain is DTGVSQNPRHKITKRGQNVTFRCDPISEHNRLYWYRQTLGQGPEFLTYFQNEAQLEKSRLLSDRFSAERPKGSFSTLEIQRTEQGDSAMYLCASSPRASGGRGTGELFFGEGSRLTVL.

The rearrangement joins TRBV5-1 to TRBJ2-6; tentatively, D is TRBD2 (5 bases). V was pared by 1 base and J by 0 bases, with 11 bases between. The CDR3 extends over 17 amino acids. CDR1 and CDR2 from the germline V gene are SGHRS and YFSETQ. Here the CDR3 DNA reads TGCGCCAGCAGCTTGAGGTTGGGGAGCTCTGGGGCCAACGTCCTGACTTTC. It codes for CASSLRLGSSGANVLTF.

This clone is a singleton in its sample. The rearrangement links TRBV2 to TRBJ1-5; D unresolved. Trimming stripped 5 bases from V and 3 bases from J, with 11 bases between. The CDR3 length is 14 residues. Germline V CDR1 and CDR2: SNHLY, FYNNEI. CDR3 sequence (DNA): TGTGCCAGCAGTACAACCAGGAACAATCAGCCCCAGCATTTT. Protein sequence: CASSTTRNNQPQHF.